The next 29 T cell receptor beta chains were all read from a single sample in a study of T cells after yellow fever vaccination (dated by TCRdb to the late 2010s). The protocol used for the library was 5' RACE. TCRdb shows the sequencer as Illumina NovaSeq 6000. TCRdb itself trimmed the public reads at Q25 with fastp, ran MiXCR and retained productive beta chains. Each entry is one CDR3 protein sequence, shown with its most common DNA and genes. Recorded for this sample are about 320,000 distinct CDR3 sequences; roughly 4.3% of them occurred a single time. Less than 20% of the sample comes from the top ten. The sample's treatment or condition label, in plain terms: live attenuated yellow fever vaccine strain. This material consisted of PBMCs, taken 15 days after the yellow fever booster vaccination. These receptors were obtained from a man in his late teens or twenties who received the YFV17D yellow fever vaccine.

This clonotype was seen at least ten times. The chain has TRBV4-3 and TRBJ2-5; tentatively, D is TRBD1 (6 bases). Germline V gives CDR1 LGHNA, CDR2 YSLEER. V was cut by 1 base and J by 2 bases, with 11 bases left in between. This CDR3 comprises 15 residues. CDR3 loop: CASSQADRTQETQYF. Written as DNA, the CDR3 is TGCGCCAGCAGCCAAGCCGACAGGACACAAGAGACCCAGTACTTC.

The chain has TRBV28 and TRBJ1-6, with 8 positions matching TRBD1. Trimming removed 5 bases from V and 8 bases from J; junction bases left unmatched: 8. The CDR3 has 15 residues. Per germline, CDR1 MDHEN and CDR2 SYDVKM. The CDR3 loop is CASSPFARGHSPLHF. The CDR3 nucleotides read TGTGCCAGCAGTCCCTTCGCCAGGGGGCATTCACCCCTCCACTTT. The whole variable domain, remainder taken from reference TRBV28 and TRBJ1-6, is DVKVTQSSRYLVKRTGEKVFLECVQDMDHENMFWYRQDPGLGLRLIYFSYDVKMKEKGDIPEGYSVSREKKERFSLILESASTNQTSMYLCASSPFARGHSPLHFGNGTRLTVT.

This clonotype was counted ten times or more. V and J are TRBV4-1 and TRBJ1-3; D not resolved. V shed 1 base and J shed 2 bases, with 9 bases lying between them. Germline-derived CDR1 and CDR2 are MGHRA and YSYEKL. The CDR3 is 15 residues long. In nucleotides, the CDR3 is TGCGCCAGCAGCCAAGGTTGGTCCACTGGAAACACCATATATTTT. Translating it yields CASSQGWSTGNTIYF.

This rearrangement joins TRBV29-1 to TRBJ2-1; 7 bases line up with TRBD2. This CDR3 has 16 residues. V dropped 8 bases and J dropped 2; count of bases not matched to a gene: 15. Germline assignment: CDR1 SQVTM and CDR2 ANQGSEA. In DNA form, the CDR3 reads TGCAGCACCCAAGGGCGGGGAGGGGACCCCTACAATGAGCAGTTCTTC. It codes for CSTQGRGGDPYNEQFF.

This clonotype turned up a few times. J is TRBJ2-7 and V is TRBV5-4; unclear D gene. The CDR3 contains 14 residues. Trimming stripped 0 bases from V and 2 bases from J, with 9 bases between. Germline V CDR1 and CDR2: SGHNT, YYREEE (reference sequence). CDR3 in amino acids: CASSLVESTYEQYF. CDR3 coding DNA: TGTGCCAGCAGCTTGGTTGAGTCTACCTACGAGCAGTACTTC. The full variable domain, completed using reference TRBV5-4 and TRBJ2-7, is ETGVTQSPTHLIKTRGQQVTLRCSSQSGHNTVSWYQQALGQGPQFIFQYYREEENGRGNFPPRFSGLQFPNYSSELNVNALELDDSALYLCASSLVESTYEQYFGPGTRLTVT.

This chain uses TRBV18 with TRBJ2-5; TRBD2 matches at 7 bases. Per the germline V gene, CDR1 is KGHSH and CDR2 is LQKENI. Trimming cost V 3 bases and J 2 bases; bases outside gene matches: 3. CDR3 length: 14 residues. The CDR3 sequence is CASSPAGVQETQYF. Here the CDR3 DNA reads TGTGCCAGCTCACCGGCGGGGGTTCAAGAGACCCAGTACTTC.

The rearrangement links TRBV12-3 or TRBV12-4 to TRBJ1-2; no clear D gene. The CDR3 spans 15 residues. V gave up 3 bases and J gave up 10 bases, with 21 bases separating them. The CDR3 reads CASSLGNDGGRDYTF. The CDR3 nucleotides read TGTGCCAGCAGTTTGGGGAACGACGGCGGTCGTGACTACACCTTC.

The chain combines TRBV10-2 with TRBJ2-6; weak D call: TRBD1 (6 bases). The CDR3 is made up of 14 amino acids. Germline V gene lookup returns CDR1 WSHSY and CDR2 SAAADI. Trimming pared 6 bases from V and 4 bases from J, leaving 10 bases between. The CDR3 protein is CASRGAQGANVLTF. The CDR3 region has the DNA TGCGCCAGCAGGGGGGCGCAAGGGGCCAACGTCCTGACTTTC.

This chain joins TRBV5-4 and TRBJ1-2; 8 nucleotides align to TRBD1. The CDR3 loop spans 14 amino acids. CDR1 SGHNT and CDR2 YYREEE come from the germline V gene (reference sequence). Germline trimming cut 5 bases from V and 3 bases from J; bases unmatched to any gene: 6. DNA for the CDR3: TGTGCCAGCAGTCGGTCGGGACAGGACTATGGCTACACCTTC. This gives the protein CASSRSGQDYGYTF.

This clonotype was seen only a few times. This chain connects TRBV5-1 to TRBJ1-1; unclear D gene. Germline values: CDR1 SGHRS, CDR2 YFSETQ. The CDR3 totals 13 residues. Trimming pared 2 bases from V and 7 bases from J, leaving 12 bases between. DNA for the CDR3: TGCGCCAGCAGCTTCCGGGTCGCCCGTGAAGCTTTCTTT. Translation gives CASSFRVAREAFF.

The V call is TRBV3-1, the J call TRBJ1-6; possibly TRBD1 for D (5 bases). V gave up 4 bases and J gave up 7 bases, with 17 bases separating them. CDR3 length equals 16 residues. CDR1 and CDR2 (germline): LGHDT, YNNKEL (reference sequence). The CDR3: CASSPPMGRGNSPLHF. CDR3 sequence (DNA): TGTGCCAGCAGCCCCCCGATGGGACGAGGAAATTCACCCCTCCACTTT.

This clonotype occurred many times. V gene TRBV20-1 combines with J gene TRBJ2-5; tentative D call: TRBD2 (7 bases). Trimming took off 6 bases at V and 5 bases at J, with 22 bases between the two ends. The CDR3 totals 15 residues. The germline gives CDR1 DFQATT, CDR2 SNEGSKA (reference sequence). The CDR3: CSAPLWGGLRETQYF. The CDR3 DNA reads TGCAGTGCCCCTCTCTGGGGGGGGCTCCGGGAGACCCAGTACTTC.

This clonotype was detected a few times. V gene TRBV7-2 combines with J gene TRBJ2-5, with 7 bases identical to TRBD2. Germline V gives CDR1 SGHTA, CDR2 FQGNSA. V was pared by 0 bases and J by 4 bases, with 8 bases of the junction left unmatched. The CDR3 covers 16 residues. CDR3 loop: CASSLAPPGGRETQYF. The CDR3 DNA sequence: TGTGCCAGCAGCTTAGCGCCCCCGGGGGGACGAGAGACCCAGTACTTC.

This clonotype has at least ten counts. The V gene is TRBV7-2, the J gene TRBJ2-3; TRBD1 matches at 7 bases. The CDR3 is 16 residues long. V was clipped by 5 bases and J by 2 bases; unmatched bases: 10. In germline, CDR1 is SGHTA, CDR2 FQGNSA. This CDR3 is CASSPPTGSVTDTQYF. As DNA, the CDR3 is TGTGCCAGCAGCCCCCCGACAGGGTCCGTCACAGATACGCAGTATTTT.

This clonotype has ten or more counts. V gene TRBV7-8 combines with J gene TRBJ2-5; the D is unclear. Germline V gives CDR1 SGHVS, CDR2 FQNEAQ. V shed 3 bases and J shed 2 bases, with 7 bases lying between them. The CDR3 extends over 13 amino acids. The CDR3 spells CASSFGRQETQYF. The CDR3 DNA sequence: TGTGCCAGCAGCTTCGGCAGGCAAGAGACCCAGTACTTC.

The chain recombines TRBV20-1 with TRBJ1-6, with TRBD1 matching 9 bases. Trimming removed 4 bases from V and 6 bases from J; junction bases left unmatched: 10. Germline values: CDR1 DFQATT, CDR2 SNEGSKA (reference sequence). This CDR3 is built from 16 residues. CDR3 in amino acids: CSATIQGQGSNSPLHF. As DNA, the CDR3 is TGCAGTGCTACCATTCAGGGACAGGGTAGTAATTCACCCCTCCACTTT.

This clonotype was seen a few times. V and J are TRBV7-9 and TRBJ1-2; D gene ambiguous. Trimming pared 4 bases from V and 4 bases from J, leaving 13 bases between. The CDR3 is 14 amino acids. Looked up from germline, CDR1 is SEHNR and CDR2 is FQNEAQ (reference sequence). For the CDR3, the DNA is TGTGCCAGCAGCTCGGCTAGCCCCCCCTATGGCTACACCTTC. Amino acid sequence: CASSSASPPYGYTF.

This clonotype appeared a few times. This chain connects TRBV6-4 to TRBJ2-3, with TRBD2 identical over 8 bases. The CDR3 is made up of 15 amino acids. V was clipped by 6 bases and J by 5 bases; unmatched bases: 10. The germline gives CDR1 MRHNA, CDR2 SNTAGT. The CDR3 DNA follows: TGTGCCAGCAGCGCGGGGCGGGGGGCCGTAGATACGCAGTATTTT. It codes for CASSAGRGAVDTQYF.

The sample holds many counts of this clonotype. The rearrangement joins TRBV28 to TRBJ2-3; D unresolved. V lost 5 bases, J lost 9 bases, and 12 bases lay in between. CDR3 length equals 12 residues. CDR1 and CDR2 (germline): MDHEN, SYDVKM. The CDR3 reads CASSPIGETQYF. Written as DNA, the CDR3 is TGTGCCAGCAGTCCCATTGGGGAAACGCAGTATTTT. The full variable domain, in which reference TRBV28 and TRBJ2-3 provide the parts outside the CDR3, is DVKVTQSSRYLVKRTGEKVFLECVQDMDHENMFWYRQDPGLGLRLIYFSYDVKMKEKGDIPEGYSVSREKKERFSLILESASTNQTSMYLCASSPIGETQYFGPGTRLTVL.

The chain links TRBV5-1 to TRBJ1-1; the D is unclear. The ends were cut back, 5 bases at V and 0 bases at J, with 8 bases in the middle. CDR3 length: 13 residues. Germline loops: CDR1 SGHRS, CDR2 YFSETQ. CDR3 DNA sequence: TGCGCCAGCAGGGAGATGATGAACACTGAAGCTTTCTTT. It is translated as CASREMMNTEAFF.

This clonotype was seen a few times. V gene TRBV12-3 or TRBV12-4 combines with J gene TRBJ1-2; D possibly corresponds to TRBD1 (5 bases). V lost 5 bases and J lost 5, with 12 bases in between. This CDR3 has 13 residues. The DNA for the CDR3 is TGTGCCAGCAGTCCCCAGGGTCGGTATGGCTACACCTTC. As protein: CASSPQGRYGYTF.

The chain couples TRBV5-1 to TRBJ2-2; 8 bases are shared with TRBD2. This CDR3 region has 17 residues. The V and J ends lost 4 bases and 5 bases, in that order; junction bases with no gene match: 13. CDR1 is SGHRS and CDR2 is YFSETQ in the germline V gene. In DNA form, the CDR3 reads TGCGCCAGCAGCGCCCCTCCACGGGGGGGGCCGACCGGGGAGCTGTTTTTT. Encoded protein: CASSAPPRGGPTGELFF.

This clonotype came up many times. The chain employs TRBV5-1 and TRBJ1-2, with D uncertain. Germline V lookup: CDR1 SGHRS, CDR2 YFSETQ. The CDR3 spans 13 residues. Between the trimmed V and J ends, which lost 1 base and 8 bases, there was a span of 12 bases. The CDR3 DNA reads as TGCGCCAGCAGCTTGTTCGCGGGAGAGGGCTACACCTTC. Translating it yields CASSLFAGEGYTF.

The CDR3, as DNA: TGTGCCAGCAAAAATGGGCAGTACACTGAAGCTTTCTTT. This sequence encodes CASKNGQYTEAFF. This rearrangement joins TRBV2 to TRBJ1-1; D is unclear. CDR3 length: 13 amino acids. CDR1 SNHLY and CDR2 FYNNEI come from the germline V gene. Trimming stripped 7 bases from V and 3 bases from J, with 12 bases between.

The CDR3 sequence is CASSGPRGLSTDTQYF. The CDR3 bases are TGTGCCAGCAGCGGGCCTCGGGGGCTCAGCACAGATACGCAGTATTTT. The chain links TRBV7-2 to TRBJ2-3, with D perhaps TRBD1 or TRBD2 (6 bases each). CDR3 size: 16 residues. Germline CDR1 is SGHTA and CDR2 is FQGNSA. Trimming left V 5 bases short and J 0 bases short, with 15 bases between.

The J gene is TRBJ2-5, the V gene TRBV11-2; no firm D call. Germline assignment: CDR1 SGHAT and CDR2 FQNNGV. Trimming shortened V by 5 bases and J by 1 base, and 11 bases separated the two germline ends. The CDR3 length is 14 residues. CDR3 sequence (DNA): TGTGCCAGCAGCCCTTATAAGCTCCAAGAGACCCAGTACTTC. Translation gives CASSPYKLQETQYF.

This clonotype appeared many times. This chain connects TRBV24-1 to TRBJ1-1, with D hard to call. The CDR3 has 15 amino acids. Germline V gene lookup returns CDR1 KGHDR and CDR2 SFDVKD. The germline V and J ends were trimmed by 3 bases and 1 base, with 11 bases remaining between them. The CDR3 nucleotides are TGTGCCACCAGTGATACCAGGAGCGGGAACACTGAAGCTTTCTTT. Protein: CATSDTRSGNTEAFF.

This clonotype was detected ten times or more. CDR3 bases: TGTGCCAGCAGCCAAGCCGGCCTCCCATACTATGGCTACACCTTC. Its translation: CASSQAGLPYYGYTF. The chain links TRBV4-2 to TRBJ1-2, with D unclear. Trimming left V 1 base short and J 3 bases short, with 12 bases between. CDR1 LGHNA and CDR2 YNFKEQ come from the germline V gene. The CDR3 contains 15 residues.

This clonotype was found many times. The chain has TRBV29-1 and TRBJ2-1; D could derive from TRBD1 or TRBD2 (6 bases each). The CDR3 extends over 18 amino acids. Germline loops: CDR1 SQVTM, CDR2 ANQGSEA. Trimming left V 6 bases short and J 0 bases short, with 24 bases between. The CDR3 reads CSVNGGRGPYTSYNEQFF. As DNA, the CDR3 is TGCAGCGTAAACGGCGGACGGGGGCCCTACACCTCCTACAATGAGCAGTTCTTC.